This TCR beta chain was recorded in a study of identifying expanded T cells in peripheral blood. Assay used: immunoSEQ multiplex PCR; TCRdb lists only in-frame clones, some missing. Among about 82,000 clones, roughly 90% were seen once, and the ten largest hold approximately 7%. For this clone: The antigen is undetermined.

Findings and limits, study-wide: About 1.2 clones differed between technical replicates, versus around 15 and 19 over time. Roughly two-week clone count variance significantly increased as total template count grew.

No infections or other immune events were documented during collection. CDR3 length equals 13 residues. Germline CDR1 and CDR2: LNHDA and SQIVND (reference sequence). Trimming took off 5 bases at V and 4 bases at J, with 9 bases between the two ends. The sequence was obtained from a person aged 18-69 years in good health. The chain uses TRBV19 and TRBJ1-5; D call uncertain. The sample consisted of blood. The chain's CDR3 is CASSYNDNQPQHF. The CDR3 nucleotides read TGTGCCAGTAGTTACAACGATAATCAGCCCCAGCATTTT.